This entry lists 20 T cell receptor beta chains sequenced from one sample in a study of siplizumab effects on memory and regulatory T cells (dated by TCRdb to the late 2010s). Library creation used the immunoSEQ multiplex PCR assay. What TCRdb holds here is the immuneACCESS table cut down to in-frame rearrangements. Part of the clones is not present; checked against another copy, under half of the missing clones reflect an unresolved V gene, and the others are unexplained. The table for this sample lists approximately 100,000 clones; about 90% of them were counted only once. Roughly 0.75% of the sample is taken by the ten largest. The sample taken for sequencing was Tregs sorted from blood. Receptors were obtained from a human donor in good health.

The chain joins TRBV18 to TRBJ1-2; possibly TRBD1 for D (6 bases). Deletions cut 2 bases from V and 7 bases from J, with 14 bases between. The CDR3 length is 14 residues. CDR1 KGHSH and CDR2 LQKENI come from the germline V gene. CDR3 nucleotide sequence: TGTGCCAGCTCACCAGTAGCGGGGGGCTTTGGCTACACCTTC. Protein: CASSPVAGGFGYTF.

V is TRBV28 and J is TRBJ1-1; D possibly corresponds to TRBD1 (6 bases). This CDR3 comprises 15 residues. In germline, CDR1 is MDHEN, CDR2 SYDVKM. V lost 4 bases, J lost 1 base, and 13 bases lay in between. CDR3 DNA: TGTGCCAGCAGTTCCCCCAGGGGAGGGAACACTGAAGCTTTCTTT. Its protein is CASSSPRGGNTEAFF. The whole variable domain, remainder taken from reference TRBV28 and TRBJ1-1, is DVKVTQSSRYLVKRTGEKVFLECVQDMDHENMFWYRQDPGLGLRLIYFSYDVKMKEKGDIPEGYSVSREKKERFSLILESASTNQTSMYLCASSSPRGGNTEAFFGQGTRLTVV.

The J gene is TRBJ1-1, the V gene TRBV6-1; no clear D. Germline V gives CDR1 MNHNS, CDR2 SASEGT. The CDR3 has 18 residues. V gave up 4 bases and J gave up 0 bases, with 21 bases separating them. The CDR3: CASSARFTLRGMNTEAFF. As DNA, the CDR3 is TGTGCCAGCAGTGCCCGATTTACCCTACGTGGGATGAACACTGAAGCTTTCTTT.

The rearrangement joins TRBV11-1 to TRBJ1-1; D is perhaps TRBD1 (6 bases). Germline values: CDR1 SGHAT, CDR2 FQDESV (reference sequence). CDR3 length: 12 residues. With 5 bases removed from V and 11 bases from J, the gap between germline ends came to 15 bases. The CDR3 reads CASSGGPGVAFF. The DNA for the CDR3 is TGTGCCAGCAGCGGGGGGCCCGGGGTGGCTTTCTTT. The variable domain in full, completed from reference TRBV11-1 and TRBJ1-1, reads EAEVAQSPRYKITEKSQAVAFWCDPISGHATLYWYRQILGQGPELLVQFQDESVVDDSQLPKDRFSAERLKGVDSTLKIQPAELGDSAMYLCASSGGPGVAFFGQGTRLTVV.

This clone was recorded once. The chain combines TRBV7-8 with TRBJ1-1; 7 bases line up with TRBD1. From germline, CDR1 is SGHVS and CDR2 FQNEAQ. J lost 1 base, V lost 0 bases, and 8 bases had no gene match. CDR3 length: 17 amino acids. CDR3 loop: CASSLASKGAPNTEAFF. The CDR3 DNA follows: TGTGCCAGCAGCTTAGCGTCGAAGGGGGCCCCGAACACTGAAGCTTTCTTT. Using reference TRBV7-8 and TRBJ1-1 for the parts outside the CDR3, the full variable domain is GAGVSQSPRYKVAKRGQDVALRCDPISGHVSLFWYQQALGQGPEFLTYFQNEAQLDKSGLPSDRFFAERPEGSVSTLKIQRTQQEDSAVYLCASSLASKGAPNTEAFFGQGTRLTVV.

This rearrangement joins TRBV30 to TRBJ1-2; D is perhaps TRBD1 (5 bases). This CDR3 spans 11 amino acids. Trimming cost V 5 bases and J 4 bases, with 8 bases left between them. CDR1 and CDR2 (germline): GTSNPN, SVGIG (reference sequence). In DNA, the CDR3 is TGTGCCTGGTGGGACCCCTATGGCTACACCTTC. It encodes CAWWDPYGYTF.

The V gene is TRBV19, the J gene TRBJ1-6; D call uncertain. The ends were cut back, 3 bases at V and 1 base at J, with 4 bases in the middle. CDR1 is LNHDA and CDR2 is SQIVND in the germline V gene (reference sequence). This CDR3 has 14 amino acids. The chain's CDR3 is CASSIRSYNSPLHF. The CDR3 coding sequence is TGTGCCAGTAGTATTCGGTCCTATAATTCACCCCTCCACTTT.

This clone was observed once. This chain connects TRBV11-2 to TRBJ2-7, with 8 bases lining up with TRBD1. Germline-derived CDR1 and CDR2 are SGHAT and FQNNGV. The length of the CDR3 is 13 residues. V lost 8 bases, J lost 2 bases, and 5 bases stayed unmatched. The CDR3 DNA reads TGTGCCAGCGTCGGGACAGGAACCTACGAGCAGTACTTC. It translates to CASVGTGTYEQYF.

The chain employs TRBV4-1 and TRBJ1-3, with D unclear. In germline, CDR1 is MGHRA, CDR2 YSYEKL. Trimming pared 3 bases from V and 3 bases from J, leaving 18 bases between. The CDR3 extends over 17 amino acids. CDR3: CASSQRREGVVGNTIYF. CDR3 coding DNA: TGCGCCAGCAGCCAGAGAAGGGAGGGAGTCGTTGGAAACACCATATATTTT.

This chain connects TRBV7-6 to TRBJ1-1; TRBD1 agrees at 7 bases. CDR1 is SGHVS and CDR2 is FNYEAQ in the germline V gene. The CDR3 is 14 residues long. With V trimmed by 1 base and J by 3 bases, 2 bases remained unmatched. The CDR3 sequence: CASSLGGQYTEAFF. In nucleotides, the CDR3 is TGTGCCAGCAGCTTAGGGGGACAGTACACTGAAGCTTTCTTT.

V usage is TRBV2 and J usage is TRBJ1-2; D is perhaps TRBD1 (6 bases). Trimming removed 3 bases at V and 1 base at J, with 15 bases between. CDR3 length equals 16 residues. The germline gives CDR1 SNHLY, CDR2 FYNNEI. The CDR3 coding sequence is TGTGCCAGCAGTGACCAAGGGGGAGCGAATAACTATGGCTACACCTTC. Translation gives CASSDQGGANNYGYTF. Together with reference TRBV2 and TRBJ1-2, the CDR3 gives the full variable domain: EPEVTQTPSHQVTQMGQEVILRCVPISNHLYFYWYRQILGQKVEFLVSFYNNEISEKSEIFDDQFSVERPDGSNFTLKIRSTKLEDSAMYFCASSDQGGANNYGYTFGSGTRLTVV.

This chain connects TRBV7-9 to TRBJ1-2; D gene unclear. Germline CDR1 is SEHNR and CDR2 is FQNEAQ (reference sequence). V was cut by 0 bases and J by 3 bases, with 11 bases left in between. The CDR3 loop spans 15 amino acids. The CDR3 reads CASSLAAGLYYGYTF. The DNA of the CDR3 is TGTGCCAGCAGCTTAGCCGCAGGATTATACTATGGCTACACCTTC.

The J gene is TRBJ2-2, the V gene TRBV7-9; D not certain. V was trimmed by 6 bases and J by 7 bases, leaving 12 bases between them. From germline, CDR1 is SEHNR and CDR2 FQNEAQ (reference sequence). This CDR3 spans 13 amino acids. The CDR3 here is CASRLRLIGELFF. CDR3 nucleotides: TGTGCCAGCAGACTAAGGCTAATCGGGGAGCTGTTTTTT.

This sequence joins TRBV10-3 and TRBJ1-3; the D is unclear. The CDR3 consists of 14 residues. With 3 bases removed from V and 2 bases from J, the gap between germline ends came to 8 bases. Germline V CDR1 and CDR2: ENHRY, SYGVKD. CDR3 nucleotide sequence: TGTGCCATCAGTGAAGGACGGGCTGGAAACACCATATATTTT. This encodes CAISEGRAGNTIYF.

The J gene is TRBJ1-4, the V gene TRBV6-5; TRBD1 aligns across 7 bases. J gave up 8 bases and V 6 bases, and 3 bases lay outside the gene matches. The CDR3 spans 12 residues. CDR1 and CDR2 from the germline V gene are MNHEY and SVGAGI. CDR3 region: CASSGTAEKLFF. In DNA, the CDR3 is TGTGCCAGCAGCGGGACAGCAGAAAAACTGTTTTTT.

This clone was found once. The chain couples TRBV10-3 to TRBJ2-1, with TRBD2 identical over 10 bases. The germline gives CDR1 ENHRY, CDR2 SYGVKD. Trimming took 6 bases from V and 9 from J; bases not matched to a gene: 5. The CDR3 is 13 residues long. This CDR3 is CAIRIAGGFEQFF. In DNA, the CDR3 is TGTGCCATCAGGATAGCGGGGGGCTTTGAGCAGTTCTTC.

The CDR3 region has the DNA TGTGCCAGCAGTTACTCCTATGAAGACAGCTACGAGCAGTACTTC. Translated, it gives CASSYSYEDSYEQYF. The chain links TRBV6-5 to TRBJ2-7; possibly TRBD1 for D (5 bases). Germline values: CDR1 MNHEY, CDR2 SVGAGI. V was pared by 0 bases and J by 3 bases, with 12 bases between. CDR3 length equals 15 residues.

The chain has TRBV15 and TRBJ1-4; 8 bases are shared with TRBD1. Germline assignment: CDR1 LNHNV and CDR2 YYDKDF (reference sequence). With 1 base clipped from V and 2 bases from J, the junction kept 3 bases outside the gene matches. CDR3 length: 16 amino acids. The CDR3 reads CATSRGTGSTNEKLFF. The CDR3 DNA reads TGTGCCACCAGCAGAGGGACAGGGTCGACTAATGAAAAACTGTTTTTT.

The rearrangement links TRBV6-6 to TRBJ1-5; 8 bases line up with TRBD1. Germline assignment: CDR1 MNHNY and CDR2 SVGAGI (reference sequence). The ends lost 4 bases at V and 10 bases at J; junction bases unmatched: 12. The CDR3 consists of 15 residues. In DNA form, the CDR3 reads TGTGCCAGCAGTTCGGACAGGGAGGGGAATAGACCCCAGCATTTT. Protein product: CASSSDREGNRPQHF.

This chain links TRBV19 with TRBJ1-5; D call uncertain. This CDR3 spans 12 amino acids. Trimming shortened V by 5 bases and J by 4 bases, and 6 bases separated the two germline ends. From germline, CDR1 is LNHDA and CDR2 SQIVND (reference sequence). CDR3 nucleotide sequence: TGTGCCAGTAGTCGGGAAAATCAGCCCCAGCATTTT. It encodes CASSRENQPQHF.